Each of the 11 T cell receptor beta chains below was sequenced from the same sample in a study of shared clonotypes between healthy human individuals. TCRdb keeps only in-frame clones here, not all; method: immunoSEQ multiplex PCR. Among approximately 720,000 clones listed, 92% were seen once. Selected positively for CCR7 and CD45RO-negative, naive CD8 cells excluded terminally differentiated effector memory CD45RA+ cells. The sample comprised naive CD8+ T cells sorted from blood. The receptors here all came from a man aged 30 to 45 in good health.

The V and J genes are TRBV28 and TRBJ2-7; 9 nucleotides match TRBD1. V was pared by 5 bases and J by 6 bases, with 8 bases of the junction left unmatched. The CDR3 consists of 14 residues. Germline V gene lookup returns CDR1 MDHEN and CDR2 SYDVKM. DNA for the CDR3: TGTGCCAGCAGTCCCGGACAGGGGATCGGCGAGCAGTACTTC. This codes for CASSPGQGIGEQYF.

The J gene is TRBJ2-3, the V gene TRBV6-1; D is ambiguous. Germline-derived CDR1 and CDR2 are MNHNS and SASEGT. The V end lost 4 bases, the J end lost 3 bases, and 8 bases lay between the germline ends. The CDR3 totals 13 residues. This CDR3 reads CASSGPETDTQYF. Written as DNA, the CDR3 is TGTGCCAGCAGTGGGCCAGAGACAGATACGCAGTATTTT.

The J gene is TRBJ2-1, the V gene TRBV28, with D unclear. The V end was cut by 5 bases, the J end by 4 bases, with 15 bases between. From germline, CDR1 is MDHEN and CDR2 SYDVKM. The CDR3 consists of 15 residues. CDR3 amino acids: CASSPPASKYNEQFF. The CDR3 region has the DNA TGTGCCAGCAGTCCCCCGGCCTCTAAGTACAATGAGCAGTTCTTC.

The chain employs TRBV28 and TRBJ2-2; 8 nucleotides line up with TRBD1. V lost 2 bases, J lost 2 bases, and 1 base stayed unmatched. Germline V CDR1 and CDR2: MDHEN, SYDVKM. The CDR3 runs to 15 residues. The CDR3 spells CASSLTGGNTGELFF. The CDR3 DNA reads as TGTGCCAGCAGTTTAACAGGGGGTAACACCGGGGAGCTGTTTTTT.

The J gene is TRBJ2-5, the V gene TRBV10-2; either TRBD1 or TRBD2 may fit D (5 bases each). Germline V gives CDR1 WSHSY, CDR2 SAAADI. The CDR3 sequence is 11 residues long. Trimming took off 2 bases at V and 7 bases at J, with 5 bases between the two ends. The CDR3 region is CASSEGTTQYF. The CDR3 DNA sequence: TGCGCCAGCAGTGAGGGGACGACCCAGTACTTC.

The rearrangement links TRBV2 to TRBJ2-1, with TRBD1 identical over 7 bases. Per the germline V gene, CDR1 is SNHLY and CDR2 is FYNNEI. The CDR3 is 14 amino acids. V shed 6 bases, J shed 0 bases, and the junction held 2 bases outside the gene matches. The CDR3 DNA reads as TGTGCCAGCAGCCGGGACAGCTCCTACAATGAGCAGTTCTTC. Translating it yields CASSRDSSYNEQFF.

J is TRBJ1-1 and V is TRBV25-1, with D unclear. CDR1 is MGHDK and CDR2 is SYGVNS in the germline V gene. The CDR3 loop spans 15 amino acids. V lost 2 bases to trimming and J lost 4 bases, with 14 bases between them. The CDR3 here is CASSEQHFRVTEAFF. The CDR3 DNA follows: TGTGCCAGCAGTGAACAGCATTTTAGGGTCACTGAAGCTTTCTTT. Full variable domain (remainder filled in from reference TRBV25-1 and TRBJ1-1): EADIYQTPRYLVIGTGKKITLECSQTMGHDKMYWYQQDPGMELHLIHYSYGVNSTEKGDLSSESTVSRIRTEHFPLTLESARPSHTSQYLCASSEQHFRVTEAFFGQGTRLTVV.

The chain couples TRBV30 to TRBJ2-7; possible D gene TRBD2, 7 bases. The CDR3 has 15 amino acids. Germline V gene lookup returns CDR1 GTSNPN and CDR2 SVGIG (reference sequence). The V gene lost 0 bases and the J gene lost 3 bases, with 15 bases spanning the gap. The CDR3 DNA reads TGTGCCTGGAGTGTATGGGGGGGCAACAGCTACGAGCAGTACTTC. Translating gives CAWSVWGGNSYEQYF.

J is TRBJ2-1 and V is TRBV7-8; no definite D call. Trimming shortened V by 1 base and J by 8 bases, and 6 bases separated the two germline ends. The germline CDR1 and CDR2 sequences are SGHVS and FQNEAQ. The CDR3 length is 12 residues. CDR3 nucleotide sequence: TGTGCCAGCAGCTTAGGAGGCCATGAGCAGTTCTTC. It yields the protein CASSLGGHEQFF.

V gene TRBV28 combines with J gene TRBJ2-3; 7 bases fit TRBD2. The V gene end was trimmed by 2 bases and the J gene end by 2 bases; junction bases not matched to a gene: 7. Germline V gene lookup returns CDR1 MDHEN and CDR2 SYDVKM. The CDR3 totals 16 residues. This chain's CDR3 is CASSLGASGFTDTQYF. As DNA, the CDR3 is TGTGCCAGCAGTTTAGGAGCTAGCGGATTCACAGATACGCAGTATTTT.

V gene TRBV18 combines with J gene TRBJ2-2; D remains ambiguous. The germline gives CDR1 KGHSH, CDR2 LQKENI. Trimming shortened V by 5 bases and J by 0 bases, and 16 bases separated the two germline ends. The CDR3 runs 17 residues. The DNA for the CDR3 is TGTGCCAGCTCATTACGGTCGTCTGGGCCGAACACCGGGGAGCTGTTTTTT. Protein: CASSLRSSGPNTGELFF.